This TCR beta chain originates from a study of radiation and T cells in renal cell carcinoma (dated by TCRdb to 2018 to 2021). Notes on the research overall: The samples were drawn from a clinical trial, where primary renal cell carcinomas were treated with 15 Gy of stereotactic body radiation therapy and then removed by nephrectomy 4 weeks afterward. In total, 50 to 60 samples, comprising around 25 tumors and roughly 27 peripheral blood samples, were subjected to TCR beta sequencing. In the approximately 58 samples combined, 4,016,671 unique CDR3 nucleotide sequences were found, encoding approximately 2,900,000 unique CDR3 amino acid sequences.

From the cysteine through the phenylalanine, the CDR3 covers 15 amino acids. Only the CDR3 DNA stays, 45 bases, in frame from base 1. The immunoSEQ kit was used, according to the manufacturer's recommendations, to generate TCR beta libraries from genomic DNA. For library preparation, a first multiplex PCR was performed with proprietary primers, followed by a second PCR in which unique barcodes were added, and bead cleanups were performed after each round. Each sample batch included a kit-provided positive control reaction and a negative control reaction. The final libraries were assessed on an Agilent 4200 TapeStation D1000 ScreenTape, pooled by volume, and quantified by qPCR. An Illumina NextSeq500 fitted with a MidOutput 150-cycle cartridge performed the sequencing, running 156 Read1 cycles and 15 Index1 cycles with the kit's custom primers. The pooled library was loaded at approximately 0.92 pM with around 20% PhiX control spiked in. The authors' pipeline ran thus. Vendor-processed data were analyzed in R, and a clonotype was defined as all T cells sharing the same CDR3 nucleotide sequence. For clone abundance analyses, frequencies were normalized to the 10,000 most abundant clones in each sample. Public T cell clones, which averaged fewer than five per sample, were removed prior to analysis. Tumor-enriched and baseline blood-enriched clonotypes were defined by at least a 32-fold difference in abundance between compartments. A beta-binomial differential abundance model was used to identify clonotypes that were expanded or contracted between blood time points. The Baroni-Urbani and Buser coefficient was used to measure tumor-blood repertoire similarity, and groups were compared with two-tailed Wilcoxon tests in R. The clones in this table, taken by TCRdb from immuneACCESS, are in-frame only. Not every clone is retained; where verified, under half of the shortfall comes from an unresolved V gene, and the cause of the rest is unknown. V, J and clone size reflect that table, while D and trimming were determined from the DNA. The sample contains 120,000 to 150,000 clones, approximately 87% of them found a single time. Roughly a quarter of the sample is taken by the ten largest.

As concerns this clone: Its antigen has not been determined. The input lacks base qualities; no much larger clone sits a single base away.

This sample's time point label indicates: baseline pretreatment blood. The sample's treatment or condition, from its label and the paper: 15 Gy SBRT to primary tumor, nephrectomy 4 weeks later. Serial peripheral blood from radiation-treated patients was sampled at baseline, 2 weeks and 4 weeks after SBRT to track tumor-enriched clonotypes. All patients had renal cell carcinoma with clear cell pathology. The QIAamp DNA Blood Mini Kit (Qiagen) was used to prepare genomic DNA for TCR sequencing. The analyses included just those samples that passed every quality control check. Overall study outcomes, separate from this receptor: With a single-armed trial design, the study had no way to address how radiation dose or scheduling affects the TCR repertoire. In blood, the top tumor clonotypes increased between baseline and 2 weeks post-radiation and then shrank by 4 weeks, which suggests that tumor-resident clones expanded only transiently. Tracking of blood repertoire dynamics stopped at about 4 weeks after treatment, with no follow-up past that point. Because pretreatment tumor biopsies were not available, the study could not determine whether clonotypes were already present within the tumor at baseline.

The sequenced sample was blood, obtained from a patient whose treatment included radiotherapy and nephrectomy. The receptor was isolated from a woman between 50 and 59 years old with renal cell carcinoma. The rearrangement joined TRBV21-1 to TRBJ1-1; the tabulated D call, TRBD1, remains unverified against the DNA. TRBV21-1 corresponds to a pseudogene. At the DNA level, the sequence is TGTGCCAGCAGCACTTCAACAGGCATGAACACTGAAGCTTTCTTT. This codes for CASSTSTGMNTEAFF.